The 5 T cell receptor beta chains presented below share a single source sample, sequenced in a study of regulatory T cells in long-lasting Graves disease. The time point here: newly diagnosed GD, antithyroid drugs for less than 3 months. The authors made the TCR library using RNA they extracted from PBMCs. Both iRepertoire HTBI primers and Arm-PCR of CDR3 regions were used to build the TCR beta libraries. Using its own MiXCR run on the multiplex PCR reads, TCRdb lists one record per CDR3 protein. The data show 400,000 to 550,000 distinct CDR3 sequences, with roughly 15% seen just once and around 10% held by the top ten. The same specimen was also included in a second study, on T cells in Graves' hyperthyroidism and ophthalmopathy.

This material consisted of peripheral blood mononuclear cells (PBMCs), taken at new diagnosis, from a patient treated with antithyroid drugs. These receptors were obtained from a woman aged 25 to 45 with Graves disease.

This clonotype was seen more than once but under ten times. This chain connects TRBV6-1 to TRBJ1-1; D is unresolved. There are 12 residues in the CDR3. CDR1 and CDR2 (germline): MNHNS, SASEGT. The V gene lost 7 bases and the J gene lost 1 base, with 7 bases spanning the gap. The CDR3 loop is CASNGANTEAFF. In nucleotides, the CDR3 is TGTGCCAGCAATGGAGCGAACACTGAAGCTTTCTTT.

This clonotype was counted many times. This sequence joins TRBV11-2 and TRBJ2-2; the D gene is possibly TRBD2 (6 bases). V shed 2 bases and J shed 8 bases, with 15 bases lying between them. There are 15 residues in the CDR3. CDR1 and CDR2 (germline): SGHAT, FQNNGV. In DNA, the CDR3 is TGTGCCAGCAGCTTAAGGCGGACGGAGGGGGGGGAGCTGTTTTTT. It is translated as CASSLRRTEGGELFF.

A note on this clonotype: This could be a read error, since a much larger clone is one nucleotide away. The chain links TRBV6-1 to TRBJ2-5, with D tentatively TRBD2 (5 bases). The J call may be incorrect, as the DNA end agrees better with TRBJ2-1. CDR3 size: 16 residues. Germline CDR1 is MNHNS and CDR2 is SASEGT. CDR3 sequence: CASSEAPGGLEDEQFF. The CDR3 DNA follows: TGTGCCAGCAGTGAAGCGCCGGGCGGACTGGAAGATGAGCAGTTCTTC.

This clonotype was observed at least ten times. This rearrangement joins TRBV7-9 to TRBJ2-2; a weak D match, TRBD2 (6 bases). This CDR3 region has 17 residues. Trimming cost V 3 bases and J 1 base, with 15 bases left between them. The germline gives CDR1 SEHNR, CDR2 FQNEAQ (reference sequence). The CDR3 DNA is TGTGCCAGCAGCTTGGGACTCCGGGGCAAGAACACCGGGGAGCTGTTTTTT. Amino acid sequence: CASSLGLRGKNTGELFF.

This clonotype was observed at least ten times. The chain has TRBV7-9 and TRBJ2-5, with 8 positions matching TRBD2. Germline-derived CDR1 and CDR2 are SEHNR and FQNEAQ (reference sequence). CDR3 size: 13 residues. J lost 5 bases, V lost 8 bases, and 7 bases had no gene match. In nucleotides, the CDR3 is TGTGCCAGCGCCCGCGGGGGGTTCGAGACCCAGTACTTC. Its protein is CASARGGFETQYF.